Here is one TCR beta chain with its context. No antigen is known for it. No qualities accompany the bases; no much larger clone lies one base away. The protocol used for the library was the immunoSEQ multiplex PCR assay. On the study's bioinformatics: A statistical classification framework was developed to diagnose cytomegalovirus status using the catalog of TCR beta chain sequences. TCRdb provides this immuneACCESS table in a form limited to in-frame rearrangements. Some clones are lacking; in checked studies, under half of them reflect an unresolved V gene, and why the rest are absent is not known. V and J calls plus clone size are reproduced from that table; the DNA served to infer D and trimming. Across this sample there are approximately 65,000 clones, with over 95% seen only once. The biggest ten clones account for 4.5% of the sample. The data stem from a study of cytomegalovirus exposure and HLA in healthy donors (dated by TCRdb to 2017 to 2019). Background on the whole study: The 650 to 800 repertoires of the first cohort and the 120 or so validation repertoires were produced on the same platform, according to a later analysis. The study aimed to test whether cataloging public T cell receptors could reveal signatures of past pathogen exposure. A separate validation cohort of roughly 120 different subjects was used in addition to the roughly 640-subject first cohort. To predict cytomegalovirus infection status, the study brought together high-throughput TCR immunosequencing, statistical association of individual TCRs with disease status, and machine learning.

The full study reports these points: The classifier was reported to diagnose cytomegalovirus status with high specificity and sensitivity in both the original cohort and the validation cohort. Across donors, most TCR sequences were observed very rarely, whereas some public TCRs were present in many individuals. Three of the identified cytomegalovirus-associated TCR beta chains were confirmed in vitro to be specific for cytomegalovirus antigens. All 120 or so repertoires were used to score co-occurrence in the validation cohort in a later analysis, because that analysis had no HLA typing for the cohort. A later analysis found that TCRs clustered in the first cohort also tended to co-occur in the roughly 120 validation repertoires, with 90% to 95% of cluster scores above 0. The authors suggested that the approach could potentially be generalized to other disease states and immunological phenotypes. In the study, around 160 TCR beta chains were listed as associated with cytomegalovirus.

Separate from the approximately 670-subject first cohort, the validation cohort of roughly 130 subjects was the group to which the donors belonged. From V the trimming removes 7 bases and from J it removes 5 bases, while the gene matches leave 11 bases of the junction unaccounted for. Including the terminal cysteine and phenylalanine, the CDR3 comprises 16 residues. Of all the DNA, just the CDR3 is kept, 48 bases in frame from base 1. CDR1 and CDR2, looked up from the germline V gene (reference sequence), are GTSNPN and SVGIG. The chain joins TRBV30 to TRBJ2-5, with 15 bases in between that match TRBD2. The receptor's source is a woman younger than 30 in good health and CMV-seropositive. Material for sequencing was PBMCs. The sequenced DNA is TGTGCCTCAAAATCCGGGACTAGCGGGAGGTGGGAGACCCAGTACTTC. Translated, this is CASKSGTSGRWETQYF.